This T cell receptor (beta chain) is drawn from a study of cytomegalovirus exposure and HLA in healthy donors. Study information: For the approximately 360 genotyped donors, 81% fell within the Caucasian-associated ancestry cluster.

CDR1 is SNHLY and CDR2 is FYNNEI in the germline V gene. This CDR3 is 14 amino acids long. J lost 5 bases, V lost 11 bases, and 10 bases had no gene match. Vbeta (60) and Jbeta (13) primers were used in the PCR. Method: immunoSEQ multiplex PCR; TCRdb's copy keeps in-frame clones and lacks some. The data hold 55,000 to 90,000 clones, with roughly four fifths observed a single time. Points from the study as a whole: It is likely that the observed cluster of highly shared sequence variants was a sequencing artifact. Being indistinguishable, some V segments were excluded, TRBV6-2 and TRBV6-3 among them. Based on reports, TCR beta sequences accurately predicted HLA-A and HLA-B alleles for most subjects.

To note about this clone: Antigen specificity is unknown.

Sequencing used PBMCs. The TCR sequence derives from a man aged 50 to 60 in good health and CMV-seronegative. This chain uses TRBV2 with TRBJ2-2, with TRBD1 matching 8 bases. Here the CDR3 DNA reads TGTGCCGGGTCTCGGACAGGGTTTACCGGGGAGCTGTTTTTT. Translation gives CAGSRTGFTGELFF. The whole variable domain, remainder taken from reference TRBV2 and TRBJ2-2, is EPEVTQTPSHQVTQMGQEVILRCVPISNHLYFYWYRQILGQKVEFLVSFYNNEISEKSEIFDDQFSVERPDGSNFTLKIRSTKLEDSAMYFCAGSRTGFTGELFFGEGSRLTVL.